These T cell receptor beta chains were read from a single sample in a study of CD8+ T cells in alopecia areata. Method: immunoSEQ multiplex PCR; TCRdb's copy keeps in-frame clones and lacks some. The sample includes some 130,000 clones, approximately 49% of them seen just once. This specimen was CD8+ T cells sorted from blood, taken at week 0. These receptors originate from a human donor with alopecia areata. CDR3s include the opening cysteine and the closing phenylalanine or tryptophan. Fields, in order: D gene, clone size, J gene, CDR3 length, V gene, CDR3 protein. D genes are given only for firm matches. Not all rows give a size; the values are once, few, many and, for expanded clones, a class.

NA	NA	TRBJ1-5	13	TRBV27	CASSYYSNQPQHF
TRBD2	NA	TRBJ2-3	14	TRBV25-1	CASRLGGGADTQYF
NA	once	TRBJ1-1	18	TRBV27	CASSLLGREGLRNTEAFF
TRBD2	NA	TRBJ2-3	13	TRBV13	CASSSGNTDTQYF
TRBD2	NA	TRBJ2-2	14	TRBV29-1	CSVRLAGGTGELFF
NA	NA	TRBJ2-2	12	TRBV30	CACDINTGELFF
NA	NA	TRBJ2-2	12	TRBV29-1	CSVAGGTGELFF
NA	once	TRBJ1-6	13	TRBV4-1	CASSLDSNSPLHF
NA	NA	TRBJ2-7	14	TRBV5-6	CASSGESSSYEQYF
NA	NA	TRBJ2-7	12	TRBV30	CAWTSGGYEQYF
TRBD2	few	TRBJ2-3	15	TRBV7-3	CASSPLAGGTDTQYF
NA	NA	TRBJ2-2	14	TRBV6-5	CASSPGHATGELFF
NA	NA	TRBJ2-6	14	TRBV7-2	CASSLGSGANVLTF
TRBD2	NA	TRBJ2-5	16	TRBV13	CASSLGLAGGIETQYF
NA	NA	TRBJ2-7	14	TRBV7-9	CASSFIDRSYEQYF
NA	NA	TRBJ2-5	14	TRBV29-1	CSVAPQGMGETQYF
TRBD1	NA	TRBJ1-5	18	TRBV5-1	CASSLGPGQGPYNQPQHF
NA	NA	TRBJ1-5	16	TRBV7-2	CASSKDMLKRNQPQHF
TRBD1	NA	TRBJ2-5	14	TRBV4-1	CASSPDRPQETQYF
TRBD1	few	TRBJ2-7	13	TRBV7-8	CASSLDRGYEQYF
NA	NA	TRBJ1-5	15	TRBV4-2	CASSLFGESNQPQHF
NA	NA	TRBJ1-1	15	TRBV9	CASSVDEGLGTEAFF
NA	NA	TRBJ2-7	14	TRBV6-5	CASSYPALGYEQYF
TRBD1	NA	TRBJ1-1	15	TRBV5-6	CASSLGQGVNTEAFF
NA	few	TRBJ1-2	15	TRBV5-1	CASSSGGWGSDGYTF
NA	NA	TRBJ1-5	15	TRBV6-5	CASSYDSHSNQPQHF
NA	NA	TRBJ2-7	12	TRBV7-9	CASSPDRNEQYF
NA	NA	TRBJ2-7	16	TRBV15	CATSQSQGDSSYEQYF
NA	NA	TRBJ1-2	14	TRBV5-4	CASSLEVFGQPRTF
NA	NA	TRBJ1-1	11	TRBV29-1	CSERPNTEAFF
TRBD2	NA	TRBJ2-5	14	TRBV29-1	CSVEGTSGQETQYF
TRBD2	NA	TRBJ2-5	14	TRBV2	CASSYGTNQETQYF
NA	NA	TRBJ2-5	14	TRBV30	CAWSVGDWGETQYF
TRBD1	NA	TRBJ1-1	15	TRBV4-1	CASSQEDGRGTEAFF
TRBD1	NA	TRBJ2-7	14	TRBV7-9	CASSATGGKDEQYF
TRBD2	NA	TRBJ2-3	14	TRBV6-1	CARSGRGQVDTQYF
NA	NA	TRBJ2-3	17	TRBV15	CATSGYELTLSTDTQYF
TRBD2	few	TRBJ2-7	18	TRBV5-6	CASSGDTRASGGSYEQYF
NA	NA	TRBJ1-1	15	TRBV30	CAWNHPGGLNTEAFF
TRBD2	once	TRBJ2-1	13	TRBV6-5	CASSYRGEYEQFF
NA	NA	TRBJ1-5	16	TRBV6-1	CAISDIRGPSNQPQHF